This entry describes one T cell receptor beta chain. Trimming removed 0 bases at V and 8 bases at J, with 16 bases between. Germline V lookup: CDR1 SGHRS, CDR2 YFSETQ. CDR3 length: 15 residues. Original processing methods: Reference gene primer amplification gave estimated nucleated cell counts. Sequencing was performed with immunoSEQ multiplex PCR; in TCRdb, only in-frame clones are kept and a portion is missing. V and J calls plus clone size are reproduced from that table; the DNA served to infer D and trimming. The sample lists 250,000 to 350,000 clones; around 82% were seen once. The sample originates from a study of blood T cell repertoires in COVID-19. Study-level information: T cells, B-cell-depleted T cells, or PBMCs supplied cDNA or gDNA.

Seattle researchers signed up patients amid active infection and tracked them longitudinally. What was sequenced was peripheral blood. This rearrangement joins TRBV5-1 to TRBJ2-3; D is perhaps TRBD1 (6 bases). The source of this sequence is a human donor with COVID-19, enrolled during active disease. The donor label of this sample is uncertain. DNA of the CDR3: TGCGCCAGCAGCTTGGATGGTGGGACATCAAGTACGCAGTATTTT. Encoded protein: CASSLDGGTSSTQYF.